Sequencing of this TCR beta chain was carried out in a study of cytomegalovirus exposure and HLA in healthy donors. The PCR employed 60 Vbeta primers together with 13 Jbeta primers. TCRdb's table, derived via immunoSEQ multiplex PCR, lists solely in-frame clones and lacks some. Counted here are over 60,000 clones, roughly 70% occurring once; the ten biggest clones make up 9.5% to 15%. The CDR3 is made up of 14 amino acids. Per the germline V gene, CDR1 is SQVTM and CDR2 is ANQGSEA. V was clipped by 5 bases and J by 4 bases; unmatched bases: 9. Sample: PBMCs. This chain connects TRBV29-1 to TRBJ2-7, with 9 bases lining up with TRBD2. The origin of this receptor is a man between 65 and 79 years old in good health and CMV-seronegative. CDR3 loop: CSVRGGRAGYEQYF. CDR3 in DNA: TGCAGCGTTCGGGGCGGGAGGGCCGGATACGAGCAGTACTTC.